A selection of T cell receptor beta chains follows, all from one sample in a study of response to subunit inactivated influenza vaccine. TCRdb redid the calling of the RT-PCR reads with MiXCR, one entry per CDR3 protein. The sample holds around 750,000 distinct CDR3 sequences, approximately 22% seen once. This material consisted of PBMCs from blood, taken more than 4 days after vaccination. These receptors all come from a man in his fifties or sixties who received an inactivated influenza vaccine. Both conserved end residues are part of each CDR3. The order of the fields is J gene, D gene, CDR3 length, V gene, clone size, CDR3 protein, CDR3 DNA. D genes are given only for firm matches. Clone size is not always given. Where it is, it says once, few, many or a class for expanded clones.

J: TRBJ2-1; D: TRBD2; length: 15; V: TRBV12-3/TRBV12-4; size: -; CDR3: CASSEAGGPKNEQFF; DNA: TGTGCCAGCAGTGAAGCGGGGGGGCCGAAAAATGAGCAGTTCTTC
J: TRBJ2-7; D: -; length: 16; V: TRBV4-2; size: -; CDR3: CASSQITGPPDYEQYF; DNA: TGTGCCAGCAGCCAAATTACAGGCCCTCCGGACTACGAGCAGTACTTC
J: TRBJ2-3; D: -; length: 11; V: TRBV20-1; size: few; CDR3: CSGGWTDTQYF; DNA: TGCAGTGGAGGATGGACAGATACGCAGTATTTT
J: TRBJ2-5; D: -; length: 13; V: TRBV12-3/TRBV12-4; size: many; CDR3: CASSLERGETQYF; DNA: TGTGCCAGCAGTTTAGAAAGGGGCGAGACCCAGTACTTC
J: TRBJ2-7; D: -; length: 14; V: TRBV20-1; size: -; CDR3: CSARDRRGVYEQYF; DNA: TGCAGTGCTAGAGACCGCAGGGGAGTGTACGAGCAGTACTTC
J: TRBJ2-3; D: -; length: 14; V: TRBV5-1; size: -; CDR3: CTSTSDGSTDTQYF; DNA: TGCACCAGCACCTCCGACGGTAGCACAGATACGCAGTATTTT
J: TRBJ1-2; D: TRBD1; length: 14; V: TRBV5-1; size: -; CDR3: CASSHDRGLAGYTF; DNA: TGCGCCAGCAGCCATGACAGGGGGTTAGCGGGCTACACCTTC
J: TRBJ2-3; D: TRBD2; length: 17; V: TRBV5-4; size: -; CDR3: CASSLAQTSGSPDTQYF; DNA: TGTGCCAGCAGCCTCGCCCAGACTAGCGGGAGTCCAGATACGCAGTATTTT
J: TRBJ2-7; D: -; length: 17; V: TRBV29-1; size: few; CDR3: CSVAGEGQNYMVEGQYF; DNA: TGCAGCGTTGCTGGGGAGGGACAGAACTACATGGTGGAGGGGCAGTACTTC
J: TRBJ2-1; D: -; length: 18; V: TRBV5-4; size: few; CDR3: CASSFYLSSVTPGDEQFF; DNA: TGTGCCAGCAGCTTTTATTTGTCTAGCGTTACTCCAGGGGATGAGCAGTTCTTC
J: TRBJ2-3; D: TRBD1; length: 18; V: TRBV5-1; size: -; CDR3: CASSLARTGALLTDTQYF; DNA: TGCGCCAGCAGCTTGGCTCGTACAGGGGCCTTGTTGACAGATACGCAGTATTTT
J: TRBJ2-5; D: TRBD2; length: 14; V: TRBV12-3/TRBV12-4; size: -; CDR3: CASSFGLAGMTQYF; DNA: TGTGCCAGCAGTTTCGGACTAGCGGGGATGACCCAGTACTTC
J: TRBJ1-1; D: -; length: 14; V: TRBV12-3/TRBV12-4; size: -; CDR3: CASNLAGKNTEAFF; DNA: TGTGCCAGCAACTTGGCCGGGAAGAACACTGAAGCTTTCTTT